This T cell receptor (beta chain) was obtained from a study of response to subunit inactivated influenza vaccine. Study observations and caveats: After each seasonal influenza vaccination, few new T cells are recruited, the authors suggested.

TCRdb fed the RT-PCR reads into MiXCR, producing one record per CDR3 protein. Of 540,000 or so distinct CDR3 sequences listed, about an eighth are singletons. This CDR3 has 12 amino acids. Trimming shortened V by 7 bases and J by 6 bases, and 9 bases separated the two germline ends. Per germline, CDR1 MDHEN and CDR2 SYDVKM. As regards this clonotype: The antigen is undetermined.

Sequences were derived from PBMCs from blood, sampled 35 to 45 days after vaccination. This receptor was taken from a man between 45 and 60 years old who received an inactivated influenza vaccine. The chain couples TRBV28 to TRBJ2-2; D gene uncertain. CDR3 sequence reads: CASKMDAGELFF. In DNA form, the CDR3 reads TGTGCCAGCAAGATGGACGCCGGGGAGCTGTTTTTT.